This is a list of T cell receptor beta chains from one sample in a study of OX40 agonist ivuxolimab in advanced cancers. Using immunoSEQ multiplex PCR, the repertoire was profiled, and TCRdb retains in-frame clones only, with some absent. The sample holds some 48,000 clones, 60% to 80% seen once. Sequences were derived from CD4+ or CD8+ T cells sorted from blood, sampled in a trial of the OX40 agonist ivuxolimab. The receptor set was obtained from an adult with an advanced solid tumor such as melanoma, head and neck, liver or kidney cancer. CDR3s include the opening cysteine and the closing phenylalanine or tryptophan. D genes are given only for firm matches. Size is stated for part of the rows, as once, few or many counts, or as a class when the clone is expanded.

abundance	v_gene	j_gene	d_gene	CDR3nt	CDR3aa
few	TRBV6-5	TRBJ2-7	NA	TGTGCCAGCACTTCCGGGGCGGGTCCCTACGAGCAGTACTTC	CASTSGAGPYEQYF
NA	TRBV7-8	TRBJ2-5	NA	TGTGCCAGCAGCTCCACATTCACCAGGGTAAAGACCCAGTACTTC	CASSSTFTRVKTQYF
NA	TRBV12-5	TRBJ2-5	TRBD2	TGTGCTAGTGGTTTGATAAGGGAGGGGACCCAGTACTTC	CASGLIREGTQYF
NA	TRBV27	TRBJ1-2	TRBD1	TGTGCCAGCAGTTTATTCTGGGGACAGGTCGATGGCTACACCTTC	CASSLFWGQVDGYTF
NA	TRBV5-4	TRBJ1-2	NA	TGTGCCAGCAGCCCCGGCACCGAGGGGGTTGGCTACACCTTC	CASSPGTEGVGYTF
NA	TRBV6-6	TRBJ2-7	TRBD1	TGTGCCAGCAGTTTTTACAGGGGGCTCTACGAGCAGTACTTC	CASSFYRGLYEQYF
NA	TRBV5-4	TRBJ2-7	NA	TGTGCCAGCAGCTTAAGTAAGGGCACCAACGAGCAGTACTTC	CASSLSKGTNEQYF
many	TRBV19	TRBJ1-4	NA	TGTGCCTGCTCCGGGACAAACAATGAAAAACTGTTTTTT	CACSGTNNEKLFF
NA	TRBV27	TRBJ2-3	TRBD1	TGTGCCAGCAGTTTATTGGCGACAGGGGCTGACACAGATACGCAGTATTTT	CASSLLATGADTDTQYF
NA	TRBV29-1	TRBJ2-7	TRBD1	TGCAGCGTGACCCGACAGGGGGCGGGCGAGCAGTACTTC	CSVTRQGAGEQYF
NA	TRBV5-1	TRBJ2-1	NA	TGCGCCAGCAGCTTGGGGGGGCTAACGTACGAGCAGTTCTTC	CASSLGGLTYEQFF
NA	TRBV27	TRBJ2-1	TRBD2	TGTGCCAGCAGTTCCTACCTAGCGGGAGCCTACAATGAGCAGTTCTTC	CASSSYLAGAYNEQFF
NA	TRBV30	TRBJ2-3	NA	TGTGCCTGGAGTGTCCGAGGAACAGATACGCAGTATTTT	CAWSVRGTDTQYF
NA	TRBV5-1	TRBJ2-7	NA	TGCGCCAGCAGCTTGGGGCTAGTTACGGGCTACGAGCAGTACTTC	CASSLGLVTGYEQYF
NA	TRBV7-2	TRBJ2-7	NA	TGTGCCAGCAGCTTGGGGGGAAACTACGAGCAGTACTTC	CASSLGGNYEQYF
few	TRBV5-1	TRBJ1-3	TRBD1	TGCGCCAGCAGCTCGTACGGGGGTACAGGGGCCTCTGGAAACACCATATATTTT	CASSSYGGTGASGNTIYF
NA	TRBV6-5	TRBJ1-2	NA	TGTGCCAGCACCCGATACAGGGATTTTCGCTATGGCTACACCTTC	CASTRYRDFRYGYTF
NA	TRBV4-2	TRBJ2-5	NA	TGTGCCAGCAGCTCTAGGGGGGCGGAGACCCAGTACTTC	CASSSRGAETQYF
once	TRBV18	TRBJ1-1	NA	TGTGCCAGCTCACCACGAGGTATGAACACTGAAGCTTTCTTT	CASSPRGMNTEAFF
NA	TRBV20-1	TRBJ2-5	NA	TGCAGTGCCGAGAACAGGGAGACCCAGTACTTC	CSAENRETQYF
NA	TRBV20-1	TRBJ2-1	NA	TGCAGTGCTAGGGCAGACAATGAGCAGTTCTTC	CSARADNEQFF
NA	TRBV10-3	TRBJ1-5	NA	TGTGCCATCAAGGCAGAGCTCAATCAGCCCCAGCATTTT	CAIKAELNQPQHF